The sequence of this T cell receptor beta chain was determined in a study of PD-1 blockade in classical Hodgkin lymphoma (dated by TCRdb to the early 2020s). Looking at the study overall: Nivolumab dosing was 3 mg/kg intravenously every 2 weeks, continuing until either disease progression or unacceptable toxicity. A peripheral blood immune signature of response to PD-1 blockade in classical Hodgkin lymphoma was defined using TCR beta sequencing and CyTOF. Findings and caveats that apply to the study as a whole: Baseline TCR diversity was reported as lower in newly diagnosed patients than in healthy donors, and lower still in relapsed/refractory patients. Among trial patients, those achieving complete response had baseline diversity similar to that of newly diagnosed patients, while diversity was significantly lower in partial responders and progressors. By C4D1, a significant rise was seen in CD4+ TCR diversity but not in CD8+ TCR diversity (p=0.0027 vs p=0.16), and the rise was most apparent among complete responders (p=0.02). Diversity was lower in patients who began nivolumab less than 1 year after ASCT, so these patients were left out of later analyses to avoid confounding by immune reconstitution. The study covered only a single clinical trial cohort, and the causes of the repertoire differences, possibly disease activity or prior therapy, were still not defined.

With respect to this clone: Its antigen is unknown. No per-base quality is available; no much larger clone lies one base away.

According to the study, the label for this sample's time point signals: cycle 2 day 1 (C2D1) of nivolumab. Relapse after autologous stem cell transplantation had occurred in all trial patients, and cohorts A, B and C were distinguished by prior brentuximab vedotin exposure. The trial cohort included 50 to 60 patients with relapsed/refractory classical Hodgkin lymphoma, and each patient had a best overall response of complete response, partial response or progressive disease. Single-agent nivolumab was administered to trial patients in the multi-cohort phase II CheckMate 205 trial. Best overall response was determined by an independent review committee according to the 2007 International Working Group response criteria. Trial PBMCs were collected immediately before nivolumab initiation (C1D1) and during therapy at cycle 2 day 1 and cycle 4 day 1. After peripheral blood was drawn into 8 mL Vacutainer Cell Preparation Tubes, PBMCs were isolated by centrifugation and then cryopreserved.

The Qiagen DNeasy kit was used to extract genomic DNA from unsorted PBMCs and from the negatively selected CD4+ and CD8+ fractions. Amplification of TCR beta CDR3 regions was done by immunoSEQ multiplex PCR with primers that anneal to V and J segments. A synthetic immune receptor repertoire was used to minimize amplification bias, and any remaining bias was removed computationally after sequencing. Concerning the study's data processing: Custom Python scripts were used to quantify repertoire diversity as the Shannon entropy index. Unsorted, CD4+ and CD8+ repertoires were analyzed separately, except for combined analyses in which CD4+ and CD8+ sequences were merged in silico. A clone was considered expanded if an increase in frequency of at least 2-fold after treatment relative to C1D1 was found, and a pseudocount of 0.5 was applied to clones undetected at baseline. Clones with 0 or 1 copy at C1D1 were classified as singleton clones, and clones with 2 or more copies were classified as non-singleton clones. Clones expanded in unsorted samples were annotated as CD4+, CD8+ or unknown by matching protein sequences in sorted samples from the same patient. Diversity changes from C1D1 to C4D1 were tested in paired samples using Wilcoxon tests. The table was pulled from immuneACCESS by TCRdb, which kept in-frame rearrangements only. Such tables lose some clones; where checked, under half of the loss comes from unresolved V genes, and the rest has no known cause. V, J and clone size are those of that table, while D and trimming were read from the DNA. This sample holds 75,000 to 100,000 clones; 75% to 85% were observed only once. Of the sample, 16% is held by the ten largest clones.

This receptor was identified in a human donor with classical Hodgkin lymphoma. The material sequenced was peripheral blood mononuclear cells (PBMCs), taken before the second cycle of nivolumab.

The CDR3 protein is CASSLGQGTEAFF. DNA sequence: TGTGCCAGCAGCTTAGGCCAGGGCACTGAAGCTTTCTTT. Recombination linked TRBV11-3 to TRBJ1-1, and the D gene may be TRBD1, 5 bases matching. Trimming at the junction amounts to 1 base on V and 4 bases on J, and the germline ends lie 7 bases apart. Spanning cysteine to phenylalanine, the CDR3 consists of 13 amino acids. Only the CDR3 DNA stays, 39 bases, in frame from base 1. The germline V gene specifies SGHNT as CDR1 and YENEEA as CDR2.